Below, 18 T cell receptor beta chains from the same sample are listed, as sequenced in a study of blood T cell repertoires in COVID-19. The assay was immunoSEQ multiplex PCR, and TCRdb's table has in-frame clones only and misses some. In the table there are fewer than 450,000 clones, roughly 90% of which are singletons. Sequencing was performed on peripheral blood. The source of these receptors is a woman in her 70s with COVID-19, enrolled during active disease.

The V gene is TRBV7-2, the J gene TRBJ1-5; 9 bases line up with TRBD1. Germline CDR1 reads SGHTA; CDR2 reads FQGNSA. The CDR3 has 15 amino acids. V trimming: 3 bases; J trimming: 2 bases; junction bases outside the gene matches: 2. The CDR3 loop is CASSLTGGGNQPQHF. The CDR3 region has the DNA TGTGCCAGCAGCTTGACAGGGGGTGGCAATCAGCCCCAGCATTTT.

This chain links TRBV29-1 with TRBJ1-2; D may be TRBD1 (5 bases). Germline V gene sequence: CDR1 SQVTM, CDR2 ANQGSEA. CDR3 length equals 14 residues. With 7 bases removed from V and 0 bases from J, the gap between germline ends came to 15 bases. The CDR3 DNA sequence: TGCAGCGGTACTCGACAGAAAACTAACTATGGCTACACCTTC. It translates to CSGTRQKTNYGYTF.

The CDR3 loop reads CAWIHISEAFF. CDR3 nucleotide sequence: TGTGCCTGGATTCACATAAGTGAAGCTTTCTTT. The chain combines TRBV30 with TRBJ1-1, with D unclear. The V gene lost 4 bases and the J gene lost 7 bases, with 10 bases spanning the gap. The V gene's germline CDR1 is GTSNPN and CDR2 SVGIG (reference sequence). CDR3 size: 11 residues.

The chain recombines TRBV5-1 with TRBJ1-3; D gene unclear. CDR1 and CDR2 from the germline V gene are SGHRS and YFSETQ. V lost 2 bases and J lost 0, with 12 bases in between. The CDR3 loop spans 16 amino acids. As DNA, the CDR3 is TGCGCCAGCAGCTTATCTAACGGGTACTCTGGAAACACCATATATTTT. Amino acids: CASSLSNGYSGNTIYF.

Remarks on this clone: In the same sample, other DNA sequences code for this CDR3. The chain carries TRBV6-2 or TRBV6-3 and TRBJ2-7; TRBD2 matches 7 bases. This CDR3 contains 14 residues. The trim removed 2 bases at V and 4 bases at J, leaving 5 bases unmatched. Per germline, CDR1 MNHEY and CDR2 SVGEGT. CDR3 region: CASSYRRGGYEQYF. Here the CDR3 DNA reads TGTGCCAGCAGTTACCGAAGGGGAGGGTACGAGCAGTACTTC.

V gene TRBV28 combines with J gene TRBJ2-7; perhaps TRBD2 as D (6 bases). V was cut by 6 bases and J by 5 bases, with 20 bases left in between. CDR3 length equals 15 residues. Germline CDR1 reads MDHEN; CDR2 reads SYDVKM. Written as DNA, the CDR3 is TGTGCCAGCAGCCCCGCTGGAGGGAGTCCACACGAGCAGTACTTC. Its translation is CASSPAGGSPHEQYF.

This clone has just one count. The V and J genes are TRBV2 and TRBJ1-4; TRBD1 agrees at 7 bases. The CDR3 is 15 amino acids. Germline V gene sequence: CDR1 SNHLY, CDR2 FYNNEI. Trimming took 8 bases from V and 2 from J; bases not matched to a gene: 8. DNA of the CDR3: TGTGCCAGCGGCCTGACAGGGAGCACTAATGAAAAACTGTTTTTT. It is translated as CASGLTGSTNEKLFF.

The CDR3 spells CASSYGGGGTYEQYF. The CDR3 DNA reads as TGTGCCAGCAGTTACGGGGGGGGTGGTACCTACGAGCAGTACTTC. J is TRBJ2-7 and V is TRBV6-5; the match to TRBD2 covers 7 bases. This CDR3 spans 15 amino acids. Losses at the gene ends were 2 bases for V and 2 bases for J; bases not matched to a gene: 6. Looked up from germline, CDR1 is MNHEY and CDR2 is SVGAGI.

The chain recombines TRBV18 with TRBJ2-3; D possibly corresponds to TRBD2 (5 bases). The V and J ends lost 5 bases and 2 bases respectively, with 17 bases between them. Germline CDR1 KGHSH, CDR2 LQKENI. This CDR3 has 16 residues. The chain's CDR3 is CASSWFGGSNTDTQYF. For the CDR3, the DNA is TGTGCCAGCTCATGGTTTGGAGGCAGCAACACAGATACGCAGTATTTT.

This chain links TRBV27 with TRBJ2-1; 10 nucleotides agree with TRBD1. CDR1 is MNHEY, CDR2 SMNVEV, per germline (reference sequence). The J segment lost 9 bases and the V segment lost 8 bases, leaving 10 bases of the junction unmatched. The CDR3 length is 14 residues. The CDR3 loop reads CASCEDRGVCEQFF. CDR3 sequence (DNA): TGTGCCAGCTGCGAGGACAGGGGGGTGTGTGAGCAGTTCTTC.

In DNA form, the CDR3 reads TGTGCCAGTAGTATTTCTTATATAGGGACAGGGGAGTACGAGCAGTACTTC. Its protein is CASSISYIGTGEYEQYF. The chain employs TRBV19 and TRBJ2-7; the match to TRBD1 covers 10 bases. Germline-derived CDR1 and CDR2 are LNHDA and SQIVND (reference sequence). V dropped 3 bases and J dropped 4; count of bases not matched to a gene: 12. This CDR3 contains 17 residues.

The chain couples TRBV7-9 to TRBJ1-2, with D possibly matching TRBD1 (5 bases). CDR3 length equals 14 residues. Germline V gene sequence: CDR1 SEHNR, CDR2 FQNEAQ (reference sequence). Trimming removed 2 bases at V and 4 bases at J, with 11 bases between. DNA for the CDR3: TGTGCCAGCAGCTTAATCGCGGACACCTATGGCTACACCTTC. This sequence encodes CASSLIADTYGYTF.

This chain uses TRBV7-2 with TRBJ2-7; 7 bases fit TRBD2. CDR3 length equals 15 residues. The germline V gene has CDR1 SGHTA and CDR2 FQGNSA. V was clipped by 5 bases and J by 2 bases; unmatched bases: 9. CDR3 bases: TGTGCCAGCAGCACACGCGGGGGACCCACCTACGAGCAGTACTTC. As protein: CASSTRGGPTYEQYF.

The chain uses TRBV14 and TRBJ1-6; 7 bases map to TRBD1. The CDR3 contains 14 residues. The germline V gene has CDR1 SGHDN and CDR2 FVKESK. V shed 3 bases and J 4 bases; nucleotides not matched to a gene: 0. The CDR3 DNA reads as TGTGCCAGCAGCCAGGGACAGTATAATTCACCCCTCCACTTT. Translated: CASSQGQYNSPLHF.

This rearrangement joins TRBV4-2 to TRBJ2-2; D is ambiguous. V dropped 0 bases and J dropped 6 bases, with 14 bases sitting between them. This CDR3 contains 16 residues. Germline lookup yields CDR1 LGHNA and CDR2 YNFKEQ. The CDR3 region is CASSQDRFTPSGELFF. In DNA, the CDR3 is TGTGCCAGCAGCCAAGATCGGTTCACCCCCTCCGGGGAGCTGTTTTTT.

CDR3 region: CATTGTPYNEQFF. In nucleotides, the CDR3 is TGTGCCACCACCGGGACACCGTACAATGAGCAGTTCTTC. This rearrangement joins TRBV27 to TRBJ2-1; the D gene is possibly TRBD1 (6 bases). Trimming removed 10 bases at V and 4 bases at J, with 14 bases between. The CDR3 loop spans 13 amino acids. In germline, CDR1 is MNHEY, CDR2 SMNVEV (reference sequence).

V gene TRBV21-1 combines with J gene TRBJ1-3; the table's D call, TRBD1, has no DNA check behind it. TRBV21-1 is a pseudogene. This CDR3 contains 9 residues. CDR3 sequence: CASSKDRYF. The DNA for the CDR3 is TGTGCCAGCAGCAAGGACAGGTATTTT.

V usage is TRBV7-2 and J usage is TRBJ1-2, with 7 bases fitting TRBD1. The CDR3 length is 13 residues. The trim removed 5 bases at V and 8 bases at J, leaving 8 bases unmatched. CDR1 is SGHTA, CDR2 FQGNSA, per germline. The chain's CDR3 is CASSMRTGSGYTF. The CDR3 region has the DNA TGTGCCAGCAGCATGAGGACAGGTTCAGGCTACACCTTC.